This entry describes one TCR beta chain. Its antigen is currently unknown. Repertoires were generated with immunoSEQ multiplex PCR, while TCRdb's copy carries only in-frame clones and drops some. The table records tens of thousands of clones, 88% of them present only once. The V segment lost 2 bases and the J segment 4 bases; nucleotides outside the gene matches: 2. The CDR3 is 14 residues long. CDR1 MDHEN and CDR2 SYDVKM come from the germline V gene. The record originates from a study of OX40 agonist ivuxolimab in advanced cancers. Study background: The patients got ivuxolimab, which is an agonistic anti-OX40 (CD134) antibody. Study-wide results and limits: Researchers did not determine the expanded peripheral T cells' antigen specificity.

The receptor was derived from an adult with an advanced solid tumor such as melanoma, head and neck, liver or kidney cancer. The chain links TRBV28 to TRBJ2-1; 7 bases fit TRBD2. The sample here was CD4+ or CD8+ T cells sorted from blood, taken in a trial of the OX40 agonist ivuxolimab. The CDR3 DNA sequence: TGTGCCAGCAGTTTAGCGGGGGTTTACAATGAGCAGTTCTTC. Translating gives CASSLAGVYNEQFF.